This T cell receptor beta chain was documented in a study of neoadjuvant anti-PD-1 for oral cavity cancer. Study at large: Around day 43, patients without progression received a fourth nivolumab dose before surgery.

The assay was immunoSEQ multiplex PCR, and TCRdb's table has in-frame clones only and misses some. The sample lists over 10,000 clones, around two thirds occurring once. This specimen consisted of PBMCs, obtained before nivolumab (anti-PD-1) treatment. This receptor was identified in a person aged 35-80 years with oral cavity squamous cell carcinoma.

The CDR3 bases are TGTGCCAGCAGCTTCTGGCCCGGAAAAAATGGCTACACCTTC. It is translated as CASSFWPGKNGYTF. The genes are TRBV14 and TRBJ1-2; D not resolved. Trimming left V 5 bases short and J 6 bases short, with 16 bases between. Per the germline V gene, CDR1 is SGHDN and CDR2 is FVKESK. This CDR3 spans 14 amino acids.